The entry below gives a single T cell receptor beta chain sequence along with its context. Its antigen remains unknown. Amplification used 60 Vbeta primers and 13 Jbeta primers. Sequencing was performed with immunoSEQ multiplex PCR; in TCRdb, only in-frame clones are kept and a portion is missing. The sample's table shows 100,000 to 150,000 clones. These data belong to a study of cytomegalovirus exposure and HLA in healthy donors. This CDR3 has 15 residues. V was clipped by 1 base and J by 9 bases; unmatched bases: 5. The V gene's germline CDR1 is MGHRA and CDR2 YSYEKL. Study-level points and caveats: Reports credit the classifier with highly specific, highly sensitive diagnosis of cytomegalovirus status. A list of 150 to 200 TCR beta chains associated with cytomegalovirus was given. Upon later analysis, TCR association rates were observed to vary by HLA locus, being highest for DRB1 and lowest for HLA-C.

The sequence derives from a man aged 25-45 years in good health and CMV-seronegative. The V gene is TRBV4-1, the J gene TRBJ1-6, with 8 bases matching TRBD1. The specimen was PBMCs. The chain's CDR3 is CASSQADRGGSPLHF. The CDR3 region has the DNA TGCGCCAGCAGCCAAGCAGACAGGGGTGGTTCACCCCTCCACTTT.